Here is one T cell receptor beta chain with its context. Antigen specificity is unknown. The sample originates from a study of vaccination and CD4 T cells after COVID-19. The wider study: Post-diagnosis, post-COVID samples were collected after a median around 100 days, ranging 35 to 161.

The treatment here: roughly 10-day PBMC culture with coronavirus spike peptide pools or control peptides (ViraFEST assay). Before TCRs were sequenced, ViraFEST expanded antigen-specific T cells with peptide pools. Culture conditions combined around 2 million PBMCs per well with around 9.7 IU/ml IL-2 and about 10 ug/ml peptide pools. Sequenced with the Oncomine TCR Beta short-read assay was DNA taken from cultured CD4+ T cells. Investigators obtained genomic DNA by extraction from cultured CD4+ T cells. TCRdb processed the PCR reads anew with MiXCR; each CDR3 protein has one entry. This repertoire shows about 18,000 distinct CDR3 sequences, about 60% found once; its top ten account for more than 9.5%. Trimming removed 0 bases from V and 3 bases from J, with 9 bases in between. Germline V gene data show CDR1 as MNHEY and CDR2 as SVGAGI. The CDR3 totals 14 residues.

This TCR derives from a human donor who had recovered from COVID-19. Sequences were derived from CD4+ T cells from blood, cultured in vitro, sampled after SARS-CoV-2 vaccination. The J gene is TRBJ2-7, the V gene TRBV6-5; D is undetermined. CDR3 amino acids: CASSYSAESYEQYF. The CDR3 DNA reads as TGTGCCAGCAGTTACTCAGCTGAAAGCTACGAGCAGTACTTC.